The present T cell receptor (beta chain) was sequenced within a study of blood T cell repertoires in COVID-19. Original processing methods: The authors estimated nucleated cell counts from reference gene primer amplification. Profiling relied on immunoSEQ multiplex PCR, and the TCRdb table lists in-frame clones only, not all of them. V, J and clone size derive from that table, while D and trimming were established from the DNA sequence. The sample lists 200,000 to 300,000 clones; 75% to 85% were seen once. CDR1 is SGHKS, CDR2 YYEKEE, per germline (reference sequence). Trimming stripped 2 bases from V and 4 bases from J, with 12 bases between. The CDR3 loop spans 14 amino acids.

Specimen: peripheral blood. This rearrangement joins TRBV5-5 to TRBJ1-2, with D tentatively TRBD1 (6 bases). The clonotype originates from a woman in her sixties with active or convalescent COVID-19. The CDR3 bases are TGTGCCAGCAGCTTAGGACAGCCAATCTATGGCTACACCTTC. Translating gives CASSLGQPIYGYTF.